The 25 T cell receptor beta chains reported below all come from one sample, sequenced in a study of T cell repertoires in cytomegalovirus infection. MiXCR, run by TCRdb on the reads, gives a single entry per CDR3 protein. The sample contains about 110,000 distinct CDR3 sequences, around 28% of which appear only once. What these receptors recognize is not known. This specimen consisted of CD8+ T cells from cultured PBMCs, obtained from culture after CMV antigen stimulation. These receptors were obtained from a human donor in good health (CMV status not recorded). Some clones in this sample may be carry-over from other donors' samples.

J is TRBJ2-1 and V is TRBV20-1; D is ambiguous. Germline assignment: CDR1 DFQATT and CDR2 SNEGSKA (reference sequence). V dropped 0 bases and J dropped 0 bases, with 15 bases sitting between them. The CDR3 is 17 amino acids. CDR3 sequence: CSARELGDLSSYNEQFF. CDR3 nucleotide sequence: TGCAGTGCTAGAGAGCTGGGTGACCTGAGCTCCTACAATGAGCAGTTCTTC.

This clonotype was picked up a small number of times. The CDR3 DNA follows: TGTGCCAGCGGGGACGGAGCCTACGAGCAGTACTTC. This codes for CASGDGAYEQYF. V usage is TRBV2 and J usage is TRBJ2-7; D might be TRBD1 or TRBD2, each matching 5 bases. Trimming removed 8 bases from V and 2 bases from J, with 10 bases in between. Germline-derived CDR1 and CDR2 are SNHLY and FYNNEI. The CDR3 consists of 12 residues. Looking up the rest from reference TRBV2 and TRBJ2-7 gives the full variable domain: EPEVTQTPSHQVTQMGQEVILRCVPISNHLYFYWYRQILGQKVEFLVSFYNNEISEKSEIFDDQFSVERPDGSNFTLKIRSTKLEDSAMYFCASGDGAYEQYFGPGTRLTVT.

The gene calls are TRBV25-1 and TRBJ1-5; D may be TRBD1 (6 bases). Trimming shortened V by 5 bases and J by 7 bases, and 12 bases separated the two germline ends. Germline-derived CDR1 and CDR2 are MGHDK and SYGVNS. CDR3 length equals 13 residues. CDR3 nucleotides: TGTGCCAGCAGTAGGGCAGGGGACCAGCCCCAGCATTTT. Its translation: CASSRAGDQPQHF. Complete variable domain (other parts from reference TRBV25-1 and TRBJ1-5): EADIYQTPRYLVIGTGKKITLECSQTMGHDKMYWYQQDPGMELHLIHYSYGVNSTEKGDLSSESTVSRIRTEHFPLTLESARPSHTSQYLCASSRAGDQPQHFGDGTRLSIL.

This clonotype was recorded a few times. J is TRBJ1-2 and V is TRBV25-1, with D possibly matching TRBD1 (6 bases). CDR3 length equals 12 residues. V lost 6 bases and J lost 3, with 8 bases in between. CDR1 and CDR2 (germline): MGHDK, SYGVNS. In DNA, the CDR3 is TGTGCCAGCAGAACAGGGTACTATGGCTACACCTTC. Its protein is CASRTGYYGYTF.

This clonotype was observed a few times. The V call is TRBV12-3 or TRBV12-4, the J call TRBJ1-1; possible D gene TRBD1, 5 bases. This CDR3 is 14 amino acids long. V lost 3 bases and J lost 0, with 8 bases in between. As DNA, the CDR3 is TGTGCCAGCAGTTTGGCAGGGATGAACACTGAAGCTTTCTTT. Its protein product is CASSLAGMNTEAFF.

This rearrangement joins TRBV19 to TRBJ2-7; 7 bases map to TRBD2. The V gene end was trimmed by 5 bases and the J gene end by 5 bases; junction bases not matched to a gene: 6. The CDR3 contains 13 residues. Germline lookup yields CDR1 LNHDA and CDR2 SQIVND (reference sequence). The DNA for the CDR3 is TGTGCCAGTAGTGCCGAGGGAGGGGACGAGCAGTACTTC. Its protein product is CASSAEGGDEQYF.

This clonotype appeared a few times. The chain carries TRBV9 and TRBJ2-7; possibly TRBD1 or TRBD2 for D (7 bases each). Germline lookup yields CDR1 SGDLS and CDR2 YYNGEE. The CDR3 totals 16 residues. Deletions cut 2 bases from V and 3 bases from J, with 18 bases between. Here the CDR3 reads CASSVGGQGVGYEQYF. DNA of the CDR3: TGTGCCAGCAGCGTGGGGGGGCAGGGGGTCGGCTACGAGCAGTACTTC.

The chain links TRBV27 to TRBJ1-4; TRBD1 aligns across 7 bases. V was pared by 5 bases and J by 5 bases, with 8 bases of the junction left unmatched. In germline, CDR1 is MNHEY, CDR2 SMNVEV (reference sequence). This CDR3 spans 15 amino acids. CDR3 sequence (DNA): TGTGCCAGCAGTGGGACCGGGACAGCGAATGAAAAACTGTTTTTT. Translated: CASSGTGTANEKLFF.

This clonotype was recorded a few times. The rearrangement links TRBV7-9 to TRBJ1-1, with D tentatively TRBD1 (6 bases). CDR1 and CDR2 (germline): SEHNR, FQNEAQ (reference sequence). CDR3 length: 15 amino acids. Trimming removed 5 bases at V and 0 bases at J, with 13 bases between. CDR3 loop: CASSDETGLNTEAFF. The CDR3 nucleotides are TGTGCCAGCAGCGACGAGACAGGCTTGAACACTGAAGCTTTCTTT.

J is TRBJ2-1 and V is TRBV27; 8 bases map to TRBD2. The CDR3 is made up of 13 amino acids. The V gene end was trimmed by 5 bases and the J gene end by 7 bases; junction bases not matched to a gene: 4. Germline lookup yields CDR1 MNHEY and CDR2 SMNVEV (reference sequence). For the CDR3, the DNA is TGTGCCAGCAGTCCGGGGGGGAGAAATGAGCAGTTCTTC. This codes for CASSPGGRNEQFF.

The chain couples TRBV7-6 to TRBJ2-2; no firm D call. V was pared by 0 bases and J by 1 base, with 6 bases between. Per the germline V gene, CDR1 is SGHVS and CDR2 is FNYEAQ. The CDR3 extends over 15 amino acids. This CDR3 is CASSLAVQNTGELFF. The CDR3 DNA is TGTGCCAGCAGCTTAGCGGTACAGAACACCGGGGAGCTGTTTTTT.

As concerns this clonotype: This clone may be a read error of a much larger clone one base away. The chain links TRBV7-9 to TRBJ2-7; a weak D match, TRBD2 (5 bases). Germline V CDR1 and CDR2: SEHNR, FQNEAQ (reference sequence). There are 13 residues in the CDR3. In DNA, the CDR3 is TGTGCCATCAGCCCCATCGGGAACTACGAGCAGTACTTC. Encoded protein: CAISPIGNYEQYF.

Points on this clonotype: An end of the junction differs from the germline gene, which may be a read error. The rearrangement joins TRBV27 to TRBJ2-7, with D tentatively TRBD1 (6 bases). From germline, CDR1 is MNHEY and CDR2 SMNVEV (reference sequence). The CDR3 loop spans 14 amino acids. As DNA, the CDR3 is TGTGCCAACAGTCCATTGGACAGTCACTACGAGCAGTACTTC. It specifies CANSPLDSHYEQYF.

V and J are TRBV10-2 and TRBJ1-6; 9 bases are a match to TRBD1. V dropped 5 bases and J dropped 9; count of bases not matched to a gene: 11. This CDR3 region has 16 residues. CDR1 WSHSY and CDR2 SAAADI come from the germline V gene. In nucleotides, the CDR3 is TGCGCCAGCAGTACAGGGGGCGCGGGGGGAGGTTCACCCCTCCACTTT. Amino acid sequence: CASSTGGAGGGSPLHF.

This clonotype was seen a handful of times. The V call is TRBV6-6, the J call TRBJ1-5; no firm D call. From germline, CDR1 is MNHNY and CDR2 SVGAGI (reference sequence). CDR3 length equals 17 residues. V was pared by 0 bases and J by 0 bases, with 12 bases between. The CDR3 reads CASSYSPPGVSNQPQHF. In DNA form, the CDR3 reads TGTGCCAGCAGTTACTCCCCCCCGGGAGTTAGCAATCAGCCCCAGCATTTT.

This clonotype has only a few counts. This chain joins TRBV6-1 and TRBJ1-6; possible D gene TRBD1, 6 bases. There are 15 residues in the CDR3. Between the trimmed V and J ends, which lost 3 bases and 12 bases, there was a span of 18 bases. The germline V gene encodes CDR1 MNHNS and CDR2 SASEGT. Here the CDR3 DNA reads TGTGCCAGCAGTGAGTCCGGGACAACCCGTGTACCCCTCCACTTT. It is translated as CASSESGTTRVPLHF.

V usage is TRBV10-3 and J usage is TRBJ2-1, with a tentative D call TRBD2 (6 bases). The germline V and J ends were trimmed by 0 bases and 3 bases, with 15 bases remaining between them. Germline assignment: CDR1 ENHRY and CDR2 SYGVKD. The CDR3 contains 17 residues. The CDR3 sequence: CAISESGAGTLYNEQFF. The CDR3 DNA follows: TGTGCCATCAGTGAGTCTGGGGCGGGGACCCTCTACAATGAGCAGTTCTTC.

This clonotype was seen many times. J is TRBJ2-1 and V is TRBV7-6; tentative D call: TRBD2 (6 bases). The V gene lost 0 bases and the J gene lost 5 bases, with 8 bases spanning the gap. Germline CDR1 and CDR2: SGHVS and FNYEAQ. The CDR3 sequence is 14 residues long. CDR3 loop: CASSLAGGNNEQFF. CDR3 DNA: TGTGCCAGCAGCTTAGCGGGGGGTAACAATGAGCAGTTCTTC. Variable domain in full (rest from reference TRBV7-6 and TRBJ2-1): GAGVSQSPRYKVTKRGQDVALRCDPISGHVSLYWYRQALGQGPEFLTYFNYEAQQDKSGLPNDRFSAERPEGSISTLTIQRTEQRDSAMYRCASSLAGGNNEQFFGPGTRLTVL.

The chain joins TRBV6-6 to TRBJ1-3; tentatively, D is TRBD1 (6 bases). V dropped 0 bases and J dropped 2 bases, with 14 bases sitting between them. The germline V gene has CDR1 MNHNY and CDR2 SVGAGI (reference sequence). The CDR3 loop spans 17 amino acids. CDR3 amino acids: CASSYSGGGTTGNTIYF. The CDR3 DNA reads TGTGCCAGCAGTTACTCGGGGGGTGGGACAACTGGAAACACCATATATTTT.

This clonotype has at least ten counts. The rearrangement joins TRBV7-8 to TRBJ1-6, with D possibly matching TRBD1 (5 bases). Trimming pared 1 base from V and 9 bases from J, leaving 7 bases between. The length of the CDR3 is 13 residues. The germline CDR1 and CDR2 sequences are SGHVS and FQNEAQ. The CDR3 DNA follows: TGTGCCAGCAGCTTAGTGGGGGGTTCACCCCTCCACTTT. It codes for CASSLVGGSPLHF. Full variable domain (outside the CDR3, taken from reference TRBV7-8 and TRBJ1-6): GAGVSQSPRYKVAKRGQDVALRCDPISGHVSLFWYQQALGQGPEFLTYFQNEAQLDKSGLPSDRFFAERPEGSVSTLKIQRTQQEDSAVYLCASSLVGGSPLHFGNGTRLTVT.

V usage is TRBV20-1 and J usage is TRBJ1-6; 11 bases map to TRBD1. The CDR3 contains 14 residues. The ends lost 4 bases at V and 9 bases at J; junction bases unmatched: 5. The V gene's germline CDR1 is DFQATT and CDR2 SNEGSKA (reference sequence). The CDR3 DNA sequence: TGCAGTGCTATTTCCGGGACAGGGGGTTCACCCCTCCACTTT. The encoded protein is CSAISGTGGSPLHF.

The chain is built from TRBV5-1 and TRBJ2-7; D tentatively fits TRBD1 or TRBD2 (5 bases each). This CDR3 has 14 amino acids. Germline values: CDR1 SGHRS, CDR2 YFSETQ. V was cut by 4 bases and J by 6 bases, with 17 bases left in between. For the CDR3, the DNA is TGCGCCAGCAGCGGAGCCGATCGGGGCGCCGAGCAGTACTTC. It codes for CASSGADRGAEQYF.

In this sample, this clonotype turned up many times. The gene calls are TRBV7-2 and TRBJ2-7, with 8 nucleotides matching TRBD1. The CDR3 is made up of 15 amino acids. Germline V gene sequence: CDR1 SGHTA, CDR2 FQGNSA. The V and J ends lost 5 bases and 4 bases, in that order; junction bases with no gene match: 10. CDR3 sequence (DNA): TGTGCCAGCAGCCGAGGACAGGGACCTTCATACGAGCAGTACTTC. Translating gives CASSRGQGPSYEQYF.

This clonotype was seen only a few times. This chain links TRBV5-5 with TRBJ2-1; D is possibly TRBD2 (7 bases). With 0 bases removed from V and 7 bases from J, the gap between germline ends came to 17 bases. This CDR3 has 16 amino acids. Germline CDR1 reads SGHKS; CDR2 reads YYEKEE (reference sequence). This CDR3 reads CASSLVRGGPPNEQFF. CDR3 nucleotide sequence: TGTGCCAGCAGCTTGGTTAGGGGGGGCCCCCCAAATGAGCAGTTCTTC. The full variable domain, its missing parts supplied by reference TRBV5-5 and TRBJ2-1, is DAGVTQSPTHLIKTRGQQVTLRCSPISGHKSVSWYQQVLGQGPQFIFQYYEKEERGRGNFPDRFSARQFPNYSSELNVNALLLGDSALYLCASSLVRGGPPNEQFFGPGTRLTVL.

V usage is TRBV19 and J usage is TRBJ2-3; D is possibly TRBD2 (6 bases). The CDR3 has 16 amino acids. The germline V gene encodes CDR1 LNHDA and CDR2 SQIVND (reference sequence). V was clipped by 2 bases and J by 2 bases, with 14 bases between them. The chain's CDR3 is CASSINGGAITDTQYF. The CDR3 nucleotides are TGTGCCAGTAGTATAAACGGAGGGGCGATCACAGATACGCAGTATTTT.